The rows below give T cell receptor beta chains drawn from one sample of a study of blood T cell repertoires in COVID-19. This table comes from immunoSEQ multiplex PCR, and its TCRdb copy is limited to in-frame clones, with some not included. Of a few hundred thousand clones listed, 80% to 90% were seen once; the top ten hold around 5%. Sequenced sample: PBMCs or T cells enriched from blood (not recorded which). The source is a man aged 25 to 40 who had recovered from COVID-19. Both conserved end residues are part of each CDR3. The D gene is left open where the match is weak. Rows may omit the clone size; those that give it use once, few, many or a size class.

J gene,V gene,D gene,clone size,CDR3 protein,CDR3 DNA
TRBJ2-5,TRBV30,TRBD2,once,CAWGLRTSGGAGGETQYF,TGTGCCTGGGGACTGAGGACTAGCGGGGGGGCTGGGGGAGAGACCCAGTACTTC
TRBJ1-2,TRBV18,TRBD1,-,CASSPGQGGNYGYTF,TGTGCCAGCTCACCGGGACAGGGAGGGAACTATGGCTACACCTTC
TRBJ1-2,TRBV24-1,-,-,CATSDPGLSYGYTF,TGTGCCACCAGTGACCCAGGGTTAAGCTATGGCTACACCTTC
TRBJ1-1,TRBV5-1,TRBD1,-,CASSSAILTGGLTEAFF,TGCGCCAGCAGCTCCGCTATTCTGACAGGGGGGTTAACTGAAGCTTTCTTT
TRBJ2-3,TRBV6-5,TRBD2,-,CASSPTSGTDTQYF,TGTGCCAGCAGTCCGACTAGCGGCACAGATACGCAGTATTTT
TRBJ2-3,TRBV7-2,TRBD2,-,CASSLSAGGHHTQYF,TGTGCCAGCAGCTTATCGGCGGGGGGGCATCATACGCAGTATTTT
TRBJ1-2,TRBV10-3,-,-,CAISVSGRVESGYTF,TGTGCCATCAGTGTTTCAGGGAGGGTGGAAAGTGGCTACACCTTC
TRBJ2-1,TRBV10-2,-,-,CASSLAGLGEQFF,TGCGCCAGCAGTCTAGCCGGGTTAGGTGAGCAGTTCTTC
TRBJ1-2,TRBV30,-,-,CAWGTLQGDYGYTF,TGTGCCTGGGGTACACTACAGGGAGACTATGGCTACACCTTC
TRBJ2-7,TRBV28,TRBD1,-,CASIRQGGYEQYF,TGTGCCAGCATAAGACAGGGCGGATACGAGCAGTACTTC
TRBJ2-1,TRBV28,TRBD2,-,CASKISREGYNEQFF,TGTGCCAGCAAAATCTCCAGGGAGGGCTACAATGAGCAGTTCTTC
TRBJ1-4,TRBV2,-,-,CASRAEQGFYEKLFF,TGTGCCAGCAGGGCGGAACAGGGTTTTTATGAAAAACTGTTTTTT
TRBJ2-5,TRBV3-1/TRBV3-2,TRBD2,-,CASSQEHSSGETQYF,TGTGCCAGCAGCCAAGAGCATTCTAGCGGAGAGACCCAGTACTTC
TRBJ2-3,TRBV5-1,TRBD2,-,CASSSSGTTDTQYF,TGCGCCAGCAGCAGTAGCGGGACCACAGATACGCAGTATTTT
TRBJ2-7,TRBV6-5,-,-,CASSYAAGDYEQYF,TGTGCCAGCAGTTACGCGGCAGGGGATTACGAGCAGTACTTC
TRBJ2-4,TRBV27,-,-,CASSYEGRNIQYF,TGTGCCAGCAGTTACGAGGGTAGAAACATTCAGTACTTC
TRBJ1-1,TRBV6-5,-,-,CASRDTLNTEAFF,TGTGCCAGCAGGGACACCCTGAACACTGAAGCTTTCTTT
TRBJ1-1,TRBV4-1,-,-,CASSAERALNTEAFF,TGCGCCAGCAGCGCCGAGCGGGCCCTGAACACTGAAGCTTTCTTT
TRBJ1-2,TRBV30,TRBD1,-,CAWSVPPGQGPFRANYGYTF,TGTGCCTGGAGTGTACCCCCCGGACAGGGACCCTTTAGGGCTAACTATGGCTACACCTTC
TRBJ1-2,TRBV6-5,-,-,CASSTDSFTVGYTF,TGTGCCAGCAGTACCGACAGCTTCACCGTTGGCTACACCTTC
TRBJ1-4,TRBV7-2,TRBD1,-,CASSSPRGQLPNEKLFF,TGTGCCAGCAGCTCGCCGCGGGGACAGCTCCCTAATGAAAAACTGTTTTTT
TRBJ1-1,TRBV10-3,TRBD1,-,CAIGSRTGGYTEAFF,TGTGCCATCGGTTCCCGGACAGGGGGGTACACTGAAGCTTTCTTT
TRBJ2-1,TRBV4-1,-,-,CASSLAPMEEQFF,TGCGCCAGCAGCCTGGCACCCATGGAGGAGCAGTTCTTC
TRBJ1-3,TRBV9,-,-,CASSDREQVAGNTIYF,TGTGCCAGCAGCGATAGAGAACAGGTTGCTGGAAACACCATATATTTT
TRBJ1-3,TRBV28,-,-,CASSLEGDLSGNTIYF,TGTGCCAGCAGTTTAGAGGGGGACCTCTCTGGAAACACCATATATTTT
TRBJ2-1,TRBV7-9,TRBD2,-,CASSPSGGAHEQFF,TGTGCCAGCAGCCCTAGCGGGGGGGCCCATGAGCAGTTCTTC
TRBJ1-5,TRBV13,-,-,CASSLDGGGQPQHF,TGTGCCAGCAGCTTAGATGGGGGCGGTCAGCCCCAGCATTTT
TRBJ1-5,TRBV28,-,-,CASTLPREPQHF,TGTGCCAGCACATTACCCCGGGAACCCCAGCATTTT
TRBJ1-6,TRBV27,TRBD1,-,CASSRGTGNNSPLHF,TGTGCCAGCAGCCGTGGGACAGGGAATAATTCACCCCTCCACTTT
TRBJ1-4,TRBV9,-,-,CASSSTGTNEKLFF,TGTGCCAGCAGCTCTACAGGTACTAATGAAAAACTGTTTTTT
TRBJ2-3,TRBV3-1/TRBV3-2,TRBD2,once,CASSQSSGGDTDTQYF,TGTGCCAGCAGCCAGTCTAGCGGGGGGGACACAGATACGCAGTATTTT
TRBJ1-5,TRBV7-8,-,-,CASSAHRDRAQHF,TGTGCCAGCAGCGCCCACAGGGATCGGGCCCAGCATTTT
TRBJ1-5,TRBV19,-,-,CASSRGNQPQHF,TGTGCCAGTAGCCGGGGGAATCAGCCCCAGCATTTT
TRBJ1-2,TRBV19,TRBD1,-,CASSIRGGTGNNYGYTF,TGTGCCAGTAGTATCAGAGGCGGGACAGGGAATAACTATGGCTACACCTTC
TRBJ1-4,TRBV5-1,TRBD1,-,CASSLALQGGNEKLFF,TGCGCCAGCAGCTTGGCACTCCAGGGGGGCAATGAAAAACTGTTTTTT
TRBJ1-1,TRBV28,-,-,CASRHRREGAEAFF,TGTGCCAGCAGGCACCGCAGGGAAGGGGCTGAAGCTTTCTTT
TRBJ1-2,TRBV19,TRBD1,-,CASSDPDRTGYGYTF,TGTGCCAGTAGTGACCCCGACCGGACAGGGTATGGCTACACCTTC
TRBJ2-4,TRBV29-1,-,-,CSAMDSLAKNIQYF,TGCAGCGCTATGGACTCTTTAGCCAAAAACATTCAGTACTTC
TRBJ2-1,TRBV7-9,TRBD2,-,CASSPSGRSYNEQFF,TGTGCCAGCAGCCCTAGCGGGAGGTCCTACAATGAGCAGTTCTTC
TRBJ1-3,TRBV28,-,few,CASSRPGQTTGNTIYF,TGTGCCAGCAGTCGGCCAGGTCAGACAACTGGAAACACCATATATTTT
TRBJ2-2,TRBV18,-,-,CASSPDTLNTGELFF,TGTGCCAGCTCACCCGACACCTTGAACACCGGGGAGCTGTTTTTT
TRBJ2-5,TRBV7-9,TRBD1,-,CASSPWTGGLETQYF,TGTGCCAGCAGCCCCTGGACAGGGGGCTTAGAGACCCAGTACTTC
TRBJ1-5,TRBV28,-,-,CASQVTGLAEQPQHF,TGTGCCAGCCAAGTGACAGGTCTAGCGGAACAGCCCCAGCATTTT
TRBJ1-5,TRBV29-1,TRBD1,-,CSVASGTGNQPQHF,TGCAGCGTTGCTAGTGGGACAGGTAATCAGCCCCAGCATTTT
TRBJ2-3,TRBV3-1/TRBV3-2,-,-,CASSDRPTDTQYF,TGTGCCAGCAGCGACAGGCCCACAGATACGCAGTATTTT
TRBJ2-2,TRBV5-4,TRBD2,-,CASSSGLALVSGELFF,TGTGCCAGCAGCTCCGGACTAGCGCTGGTGAGCGGGGAGCTGTTTTTT
TRBJ2-3,TRBV9,TRBD2,-,CASSKREASGVQYF,TGTGCCAGCAGCAAAAGAGAGGCTAGCGGGGTCCAGTATTTT
TRBJ1-2,TRBV6-1,-,-,CASSEIRGGDYGYTF,TGTGCCAGCAGTGAAATTCGGGGAGGGGACTATGGCTACACCTTC
TRBJ2-7,TRBV7-9,TRBD1,-,CASSSGQGSATYEQYF,TGTGCCAGCAGCTCGGGACAGGGTTCGGCAACCTACGAGCAGTACTTC
TRBJ2-1,TRBV15,-,-,CATSTPRLDYNNEQFF,TGTGCCACCAGCACCCCCCGGCTGGACTATAACAATGAGCAGTTCTTC
TRBJ2-2,TRBV2,TRBD2,-,CASRTSGGNTGELFF,TGTGCCAGCAGGACTAGCGGGGGAAACACCGGGGAGCTGTTTTTT